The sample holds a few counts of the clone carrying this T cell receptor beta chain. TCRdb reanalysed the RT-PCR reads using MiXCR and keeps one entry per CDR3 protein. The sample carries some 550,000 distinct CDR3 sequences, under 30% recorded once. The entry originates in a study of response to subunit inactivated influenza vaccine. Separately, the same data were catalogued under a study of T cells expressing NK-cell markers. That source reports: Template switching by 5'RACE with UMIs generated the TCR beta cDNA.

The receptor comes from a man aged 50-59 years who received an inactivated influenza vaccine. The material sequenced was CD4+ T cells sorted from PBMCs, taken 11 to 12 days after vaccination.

In nucleotides, the CDR3 is TGTGCCAGCAGTTCAGGGTTGCGGGAGACCCAGTACTTC. Encoded protein: CASSSGLRETQYF. The chain uses TRBV6-2 or TRBV6-3 and TRBJ2-5; TRBD1 might be the D (5 bases). Germline CDR1 is MNHEY and CDR2 is SVGEGT. Trimming took off 4 bases at V and 5 bases at J, with 11 bases between the two ends. This CDR3 is 13 amino acids long.